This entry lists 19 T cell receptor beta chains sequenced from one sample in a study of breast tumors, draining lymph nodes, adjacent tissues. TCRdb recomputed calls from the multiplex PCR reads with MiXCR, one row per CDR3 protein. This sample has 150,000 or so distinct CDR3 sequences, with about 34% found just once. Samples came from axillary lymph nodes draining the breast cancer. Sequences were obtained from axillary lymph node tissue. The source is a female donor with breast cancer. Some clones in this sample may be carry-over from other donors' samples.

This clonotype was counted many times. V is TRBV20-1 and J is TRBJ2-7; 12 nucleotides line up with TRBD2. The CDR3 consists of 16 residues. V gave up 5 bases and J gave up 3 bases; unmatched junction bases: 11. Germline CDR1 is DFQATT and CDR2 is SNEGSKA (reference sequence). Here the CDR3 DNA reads TGCAGTGCTCGCACTCATGGGACTAGCGGGTACTACGAGCAGTACTTC. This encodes CSARTHGTSGYYEQYF.

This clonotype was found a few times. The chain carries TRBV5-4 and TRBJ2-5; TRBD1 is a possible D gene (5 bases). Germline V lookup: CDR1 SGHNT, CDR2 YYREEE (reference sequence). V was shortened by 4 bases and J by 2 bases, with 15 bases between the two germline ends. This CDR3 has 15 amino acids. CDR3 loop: CASSDIRALQETQYF. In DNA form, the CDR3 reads TGTGCCAGCAGCGATATCAGGGCGCTGCAAGAGACCCAGTACTTC.

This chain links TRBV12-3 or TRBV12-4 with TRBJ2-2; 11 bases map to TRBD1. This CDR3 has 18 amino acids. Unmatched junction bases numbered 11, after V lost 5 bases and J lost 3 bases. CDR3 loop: CASSPGDRGGPYTGELFF. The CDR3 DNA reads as TGTGCCAGCAGTCCGGGGGACAGGGGGGGGCCGTACACCGGGGAGCTGTTTTTT.

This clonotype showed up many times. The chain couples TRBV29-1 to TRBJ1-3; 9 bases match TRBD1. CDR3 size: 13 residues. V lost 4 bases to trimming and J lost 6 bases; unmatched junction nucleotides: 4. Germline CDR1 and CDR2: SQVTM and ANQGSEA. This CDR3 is CSVAGQGANTIYF. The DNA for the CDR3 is TGCAGCGTTGCGGGACAGGGAGCAAACACCATATATTTT. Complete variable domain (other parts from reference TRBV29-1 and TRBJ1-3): SAVISQKPSRDICQRGTSLTIQCQVDSQVTMMFWYRQQPGQSLTLIATANQGSEATYESGFVIDKFPISRPNLTFSTLTVSNMSPEDSSIYLCSVAGQGANTIYFGEGSWLTVV.

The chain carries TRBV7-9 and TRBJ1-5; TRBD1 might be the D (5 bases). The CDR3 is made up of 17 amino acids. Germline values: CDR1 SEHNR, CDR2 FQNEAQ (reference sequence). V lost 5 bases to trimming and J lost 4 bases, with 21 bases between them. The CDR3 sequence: CASSDSSQDYPNQPQHF. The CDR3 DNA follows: TGTGCCAGCAGCGACAGCAGCCAAGATTATCCTAATCAGCCCCAGCATTTT.

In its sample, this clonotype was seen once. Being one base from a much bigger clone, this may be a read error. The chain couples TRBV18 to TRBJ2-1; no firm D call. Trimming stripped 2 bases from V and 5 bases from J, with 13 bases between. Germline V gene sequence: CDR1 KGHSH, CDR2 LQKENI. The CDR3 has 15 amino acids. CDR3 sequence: CASSPDRTSHNEQFF. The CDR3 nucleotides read TGTGCCAGCTCACCAGACCGAACGTCCCACAATGAGCAGTTCTTC. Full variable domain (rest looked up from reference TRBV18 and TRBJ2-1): NAGVMQNPRHLVRRRGQEARLRCSPMKGHSHVYWYRQLPEEGLKFMVYLQKENIIDESGMPKERFSAEFPKEGPSILRIQQVVRGDSAAYFCASSPDRTSHNEQFFGPGTRLTVL.

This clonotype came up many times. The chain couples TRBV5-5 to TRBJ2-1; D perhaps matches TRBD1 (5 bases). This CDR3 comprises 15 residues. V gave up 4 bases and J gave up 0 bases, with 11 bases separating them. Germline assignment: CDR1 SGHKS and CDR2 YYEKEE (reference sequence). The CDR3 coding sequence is TGTGCCAGCAGCCCCTTCAGGGTCTCCTACAATGAGCAGTTCTTC. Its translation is CASSPFRVSYNEQFF.

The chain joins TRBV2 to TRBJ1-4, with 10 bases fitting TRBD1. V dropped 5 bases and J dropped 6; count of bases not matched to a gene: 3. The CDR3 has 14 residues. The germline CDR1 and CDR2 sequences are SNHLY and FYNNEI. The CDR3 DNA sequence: TGTGCCAGCAGTTACGGGACAGGGGATGAAAAACTGTTTTTT. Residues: CASSYGTGDEKLFF. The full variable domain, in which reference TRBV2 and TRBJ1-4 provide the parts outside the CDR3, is EPEVTQTPSHQVTQMGQEVILRCVPISNHLYFYWYRQILGQKVEFLVSFYNNEISEKSEIFDDQFSVERPDGSNFTLKIRSTKLEDSAMYFCASSYGTGDEKLFFGSGTQLSVL.

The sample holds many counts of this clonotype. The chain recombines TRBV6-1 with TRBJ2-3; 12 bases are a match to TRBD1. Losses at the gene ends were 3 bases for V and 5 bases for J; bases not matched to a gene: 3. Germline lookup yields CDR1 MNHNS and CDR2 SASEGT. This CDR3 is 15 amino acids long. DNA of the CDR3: TGTGCCAGCAGTGAGGGACAGGGGGCTGTAGATACGCAGTATTTT. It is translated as CASSEGQGAVDTQYF.

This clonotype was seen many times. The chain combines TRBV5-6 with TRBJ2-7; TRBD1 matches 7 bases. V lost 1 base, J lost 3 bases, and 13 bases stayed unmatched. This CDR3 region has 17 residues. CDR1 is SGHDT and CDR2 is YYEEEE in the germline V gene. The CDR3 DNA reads TGTGCCAGCAGCTTGTTTGGGCGGGTGGGACAGAACTACGAGCAGTACTTC. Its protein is CASSLFGRVGQNYEQYF.

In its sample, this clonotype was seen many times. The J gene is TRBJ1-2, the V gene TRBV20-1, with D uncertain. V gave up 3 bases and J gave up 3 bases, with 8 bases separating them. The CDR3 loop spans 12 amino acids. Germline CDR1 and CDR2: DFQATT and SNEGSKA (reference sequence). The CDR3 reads CSASPNHYGYTF. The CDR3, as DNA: TGCAGTGCTAGTCCTAACCACTATGGCTACACCTTC.

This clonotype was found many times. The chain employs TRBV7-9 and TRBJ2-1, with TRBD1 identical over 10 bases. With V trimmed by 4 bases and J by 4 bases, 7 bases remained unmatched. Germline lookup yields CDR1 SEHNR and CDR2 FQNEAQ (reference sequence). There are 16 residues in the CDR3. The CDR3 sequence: CASSSRDRGFYNEQFF. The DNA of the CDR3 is TGTGCCAGCAGCTCCCGGGACAGGGGATTTTACAATGAGCAGTTCTTC.

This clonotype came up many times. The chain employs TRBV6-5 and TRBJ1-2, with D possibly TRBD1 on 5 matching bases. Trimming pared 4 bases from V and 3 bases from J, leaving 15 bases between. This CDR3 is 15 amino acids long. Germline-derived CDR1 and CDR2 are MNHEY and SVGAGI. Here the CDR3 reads CASSFKGRGYYGYTF. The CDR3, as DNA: TGTGCCAGCAGTTTTAAAGGGAGGGGATACTATGGCTACACCTTC.

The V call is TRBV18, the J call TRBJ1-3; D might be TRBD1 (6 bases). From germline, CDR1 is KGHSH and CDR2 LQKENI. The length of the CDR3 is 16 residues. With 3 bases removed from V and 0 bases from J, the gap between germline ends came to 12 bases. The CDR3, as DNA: TGTGCCAGCTCACCCGGGACATTGGCCTCTGGAAACACCATATATTTT. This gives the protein CASSPGTLASGNTIYF.

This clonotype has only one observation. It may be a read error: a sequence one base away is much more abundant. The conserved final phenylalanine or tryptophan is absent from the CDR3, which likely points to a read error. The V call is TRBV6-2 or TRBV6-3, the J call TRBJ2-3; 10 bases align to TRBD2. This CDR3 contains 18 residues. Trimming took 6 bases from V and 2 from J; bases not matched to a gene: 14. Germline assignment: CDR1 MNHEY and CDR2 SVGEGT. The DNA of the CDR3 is TGTGCCAGCAGCCCCCCCCGCTTGACTAGCGGGTTCACAGATACGCAGTATCTT. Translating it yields CASSPPRLTSGFTDTQYL.

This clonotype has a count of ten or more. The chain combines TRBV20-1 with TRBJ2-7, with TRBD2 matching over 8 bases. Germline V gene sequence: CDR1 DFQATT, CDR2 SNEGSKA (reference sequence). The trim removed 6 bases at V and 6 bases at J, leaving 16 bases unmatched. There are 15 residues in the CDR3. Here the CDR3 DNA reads TGCAGTGCGGCCCCCACTGAGCGGGAGAGGGCCGAGCAGTACTTC. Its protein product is CSAAPTERERAEQYF.

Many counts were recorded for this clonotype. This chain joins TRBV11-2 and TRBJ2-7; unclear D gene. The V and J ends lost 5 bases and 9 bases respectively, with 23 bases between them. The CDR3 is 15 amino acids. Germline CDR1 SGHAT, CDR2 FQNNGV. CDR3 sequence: CASSLWDYPIFGQYF. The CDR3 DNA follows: TGTGCCAGCAGCCTTTGGGATTATCCGATTTTTGGGCAGTACTTC.

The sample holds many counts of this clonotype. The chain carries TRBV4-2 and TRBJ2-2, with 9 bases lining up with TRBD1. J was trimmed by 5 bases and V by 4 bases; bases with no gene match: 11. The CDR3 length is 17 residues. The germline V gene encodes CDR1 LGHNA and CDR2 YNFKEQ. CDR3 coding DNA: TGTGCCAGCAGCCCCGCTACAGGGGGCGCAGGGACCGGGGAGCTGTTTTTT. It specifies CASSPATGGAGTGELFF.

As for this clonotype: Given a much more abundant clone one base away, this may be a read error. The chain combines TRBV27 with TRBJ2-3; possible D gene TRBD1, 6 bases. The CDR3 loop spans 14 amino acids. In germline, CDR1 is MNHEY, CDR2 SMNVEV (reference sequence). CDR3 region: CASSSGTTWNTRYF. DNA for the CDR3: TGTGCCAGCAGTTCGGGGACAACTTGGAATACGCGGTATTTT.